Below are 26 T cell receptor beta chains sequenced from a single sample in a study of control samples from healthy donors and cancer patients. Assay used: immunoSEQ multiplex PCR; TCRdb lists only in-frame clones, some missing. Of over 45,000 clones listed, around 90% were seen once; the top ten hold around 1.6%. Sequencing was carried out using PBMCs. Receptor source: a man aged 35-49 years with colorectal cancer.

The chain uses TRBV7-9 and TRBJ2-7; either TRBD1 or TRBD2 may supply D (5 bases each). The CDR3 spans 18 residues. V lost 1 base, J lost 0 bases, and 19 bases lay in between. Germline V gene data show CDR1 as SEHNR and CDR2 as FQNEAQ (reference sequence). CDR3 region: CASSLEGRGGSSSYEQYF. The CDR3 nucleotides read TGTGCCAGCAGCTTAGAAGGTCGGGGCGGTTCGAGCTCCTACGAGCAGTACTTC.

The chain recombines TRBV28 with TRBJ1-1; D not resolved. The germline gives CDR1 MDHEN, CDR2 SYDVKM. The germline V and J ends were trimmed by 9 bases and 0 bases, with 17 bases remaining between them. There are 15 residues in the CDR3. CDR3 bases: TGTGCCAGTACCACCACTTTCCCCATGAACACTGAAGCTTTCTTT. The encoded protein is CASTTTFPMNTEAFF.

The CDR3 spells CASSGPSGQGDSPLHF. The CDR3 DNA follows: TGTGCCAGCAGCGGTCCTTCGGGACAGGGAGATTCACCCCTCCACTTT. This sequence joins TRBV7-9 and TRBJ1-6; 9 nucleotides agree with TRBD1. The trim removed 5 bases at V and 8 bases at J, leaving 10 bases unmatched. Germline loops: CDR1 SEHNR, CDR2 FQNEAQ (reference sequence). The length of the CDR3 is 16 residues.

This chain connects TRBV6-1 to TRBJ2-1; D might be TRBD2 (6 bases). Trimming removed 0 bases at V and 11 bases at J, with 14 bases between. In germline, CDR1 is MNHNS, CDR2 SASEGT. The CDR3 loop spans 14 amino acids. CDR3 DNA sequence: TGTGCCAGCAGTGAAGCGCTTCATGGCGGGAAGCAGTTCTTC. This translates into CASSEALHGGKQFF.

The chain employs TRBV12-3 or TRBV12-4 and TRBJ1-2, with no clear D. Trimming took off 2 bases at V and 4 bases at J, with 5 bases between the two ends. This CDR3 comprises 12 residues. This CDR3 reads CASSLNSYGYTF. The CDR3 nucleotides read TGTGCCAGCAGTTTAAATTCCTATGGCTACACCTTC.

V and J are TRBV6-5 and TRBJ1-5; D is unresolved. The CDR3 length is 12 residues. Deletions cut 10 bases from V and 6 bases from J, with 13 bases between. Germline loops: CDR1 MNHEY, CDR2 SVGAGI. The CDR3 region has the DNA TGTGCCATCAATCAATACCCTCAGCCCCAGCATTTT. This gives the protein CAINQYPQPQHF.

This clone occurred once. V is TRBV6-5 and J is TRBJ1-5, with D hard to call. Trimming removed 6 bases from V and 1 base from J, with 13 bases in between. The germline gives CDR1 MNHEY, CDR2 SVGAGI. The CDR3 contains 15 residues. CDR3 nucleotide sequence: TGTGCCAGCAGAACCTTGGCGTGGAGCAATCAGCCCCAGCATTTT. It codes for CASRTLAWSNQPQHF.

In DNA, the CDR3 is TGCAGCGTTGAAAAGGGACAGGGTGAGACCCAGTACTTC. The encoded protein is CSVEKGQGETQYF. The rearrangement links TRBV29-1 to TRBJ2-5, with TRBD1 identical over 9 bases. After removal of 2 bases from V and 5 bases from J, the junction contained 3 bases not matched to a gene. The CDR3 contains 13 residues. CDR1 is SQVTM and CDR2 is ANQGSEA in the germline V gene.

CDR3: CATSDWIGGAYTQYF. DNA of the CDR3: TGTGCCACCAGTGACTGGATAGGGGGCGCATATACGCAGTATTTT. V usage is TRBV24-1 and J usage is TRBJ2-3; the match to TRBD1 covers 7 bases. CDR1 is KGHDR, CDR2 SFDVKD, per germline. The CDR3 extends over 15 amino acids. J gave up 7 bases and V 4 bases, and 10 bases lay outside the gene matches.

The V call is TRBV7-2, the J call TRBJ1-6; tentatively, D is TRBD1 (6 bases). This CDR3 has 16 residues. V was cut by 3 bases and J by 1 base, with 10 bases left in between. Germline CDR1 and CDR2: SGHTA and FQGNSA. The CDR3 nucleotides are TGTGCCAGCAGCTTCAAACAGGGTTCCTATAATTCACCCCTCCACTTT. It yields the protein CASSFKQGSYNSPLHF.

The chain recombines TRBV4-3 with TRBJ2-7, with D possibly TRBD1 on 7 matching bases. V gave up 0 bases and J gave up 0 bases, with 15 bases separating them. The CDR3 extends over 17 amino acids. Germline V lookup: CDR1 LGHNA, CDR2 YSLEER. Here the CDR3 DNA reads TGCGCCAGCAGCCAAGATCCTCAGGGGGGATACTCCTACGAGCAGTACTTC. Residues: CASSQDPQGGYSYEQYF.

DNA for the CDR3: TGTGCCAGCAGTGAAGCGAGGAACACTGAAGCTTTCTTT. This translates into CASSEARNTEAFF. The chain is built from TRBV6-4 and TRBJ1-1; no firm D call. This CDR3 is built from 13 residues. V lost 3 bases and J 1 base, leaving 6 bases between the germline ends. Germline V gene data show CDR1 as MRHNA and CDR2 as SNTAGT.

The rearrangement links TRBV4-1 to TRBJ2-1; 10 bases are a match to TRBD2. Germline V gene sequence: CDR1 MGHRA, CDR2 YSYEKL. The CDR3 totals 16 residues. V gave up 4 bases and J gave up 0 bases; unmatched junction bases: 3. CDR3 loop: CASSRSGGSSYNEQFF. Written as DNA, the CDR3 is TGCGCCAGCAGCCGTAGCGGGGGGAGCTCCTACAATGAGCAGTTCTTC.

V is TRBV3-1 (or the pseudogene TRBV3-2) and J is TRBJ2-1; 7 nucleotides align to TRBD2. After removal of 5 bases from V and 8 bases from J, the junction contained 12 bases not matched to a gene. CDR3 length equals 15 residues. Looked up from germline, CDR1 is LGHDT and CDR2 is YNNKEL (reference sequence). The CDR3 sequence is CASSYWTRLIHEQFF. CDR3 DNA sequence: TGTGCCAGCAGCTACTGGACTAGGCTCATCCATGAGCAGTTCTTC.

The V and J genes are TRBV30 and TRBJ2-5; tentatively, D is TRBD2 (6 bases). This CDR3 is built from 12 residues. Trimming shortened V by 3 bases and J by 7 bases, and 12 bases separated the two germline ends. Germline V CDR1 and CDR2: GTSNPN, SVGIG (reference sequence). CDR3 amino acids: CAWSRDSGTQYF. DNA of the CDR3: TGTGCCTGGAGCAGGGACTCCGGGACCCAGTACTTC.

This chain uses TRBV4-1 with TRBJ1-4; 8 bases map to TRBD1. The CDR3 length is 15 residues. V dropped 2 bases and J dropped 8; count of bases not matched to a gene: 7. Germline loops: CDR1 MGHRA, CDR2 YSYEKL. The CDR3 DNA is TGCGCCAGCAGCCAACGGGACAGGACAAACGAAAAACTGTTTTTT. It yields the protein CASSQRDRTNEKLFF.

On this clone itself: The same CDR3 is also encoded by other DNA sequences in this sample. The rearrangement joins TRBV10-3 to TRBJ2-7, with 11 bases matching TRBD2. The J segment lost 4 bases and the V segment lost 5 bases, leaving 10 bases of the junction unmatched. The germline CDR1 and CDR2 sequences are ENHRY and SYGVKD. The CDR3 is 16 residues long. Written as DNA, the CDR3 is TGTGCCATCAGTCCCTCGTCCCTAGCGGGAGGTTACGAGCAGTACTTC. It encodes CAISPSSLAGGYEQYF.

This sequence joins TRBV6-1 and TRBJ1-6; 7 bases agree with TRBD1. CDR1 is MNHNS, CDR2 SASEGT, per germline. The CDR3 runs 15 residues. The V segment lost 0 bases and the J segment 10 bases; nucleotides outside the gene matches: 6. CDR3 in amino acids: CASSEASRGNSPLHF. In DNA form, the CDR3 reads TGTGCCAGCAGTGAAGCCAGCAGGGGGAACTCACCCCTCCACTTT.

The chain couples TRBV28 to TRBJ2-7; 12 bases line up with TRBD2. Germline loops: CDR1 MDHEN, CDR2 SYDVKM. With 6 bases clipped from V and 4 bases from J, the junction kept 7 bases outside the gene matches. CDR3 length: 15 amino acids. CDR3 bases: TGTGCCAGCAGGATGACTAGCGGGAGAGGATACGAGCAGTACTTC. Translated: CASRMTSGRGYEQYF.

The V gene is TRBV7-8, the J gene TRBJ2-1, with TRBD1 matching 8 bases. Looked up from germline, CDR1 is SGHVS and CDR2 is FQNEAQ. V dropped 2 bases and J dropped 4; count of bases not matched to a gene: 4. This CDR3 has 15 residues. In DNA, the CDR3 is TGTGCCAGCAGCTTACAGGGACAGGTATACAATGAGCAGTTCTTC. This codes for CASSLQGQVYNEQFF.

This clone is medium-sized. J is TRBJ2-2 and V is TRBV27; D is unresolved. CDR3 length: 12 amino acids. CDR1 MNHEY and CDR2 SMNVEV come from the germline V gene (reference sequence). V lost 5 bases, J lost 3 bases, and 4 bases lay in between. The CDR3 DNA reads as TGTGCCAGCAGTCCGGACACCGGGGAGCTGTTTTTT. Translation gives CASSPDTGELFF.

This clone came up once. The genes are TRBV30 and TRBJ1-2, with D maybe TRBD1 (6 bases). CDR1 and CDR2 from the germline V gene are GTSNPN and SVGIG (reference sequence). CDR3 length: 11 amino acids. Trimming left V 2 bases short and J 8 bases short, with 9 bases between. This CDR3 is CAWSPGAGYTF. In nucleotides, the CDR3 is TGTGCCTGGAGTCCGGGGGCAGGCTACACCTTC.

The chain is built from TRBV6-1 and TRBJ2-5; tentative D call: TRBD2 (5 bases). The CDR3 is made up of 14 amino acids. CDR1 is MNHNS, CDR2 SASEGT, per germline. Trimming took 3 bases from V and 5 from J, leaving 13 bases between them. The CDR3 reads CASSDPGLGETQYF. In DNA, the CDR3 is TGTGCCAGCAGTGACCCGGGGTTGGGGGAGACCCAGTACTTC.

CDR3: CASSNVGGTGNTIYF. The CDR3 bases are TGCGCCAGCAGCAATGTTGGGGGGACTGGAAACACCATATATTTT. This chain uses TRBV4-1 with TRBJ1-3; D is possibly TRBD1 (5 bases). V dropped 5 bases and J dropped 2 bases, with 13 bases sitting between them. CDR3 length: 15 residues. Germline V gives CDR1 MGHRA, CDR2 YSYEKL.

The chain uses TRBV7-2 and TRBJ1-6; a weak D match, TRBD1 (6 bases). This CDR3 contains 16 residues. CDR1 and CDR2 (germline): SGHTA, FQGNSA. Trimming left V 4 bases short and J 7 bases short, with 17 bases between. DNA of the CDR3: TGTGCCAGCAGCTATACCGGGACACAACTAAATTCACCCCTCCACTTT. Its translation is CASSYTGTQLNSPLHF.

The gene calls are TRBV7-8 and TRBJ1-6; no definite D call. Germline V CDR1 and CDR2: SGHVS, FQNEAQ. V lost 1 base, J lost 4 bases, and 8 bases lay in between. The length of the CDR3 is 15 residues. The CDR3 here is CASSLGGDYNSPLHF. The CDR3 DNA reads as TGTGCCAGCAGCTTAGGAGGTGATTATAATTCACCCCTCCACTTT.